This T cell receptor (beta chain) was profiled in a study of Ad26.COV2.S vaccination and SARS-CoV-2 variants. Study in general: Ad26.COV2.S given intramuscularly, once or twice 56 days apart.

As for treatment: roughly 19 received Ad26.COV2.S at low or high dose, single or two shots; roughly five received placebo; per-sample allocation not given. Day 63 after the first injection of vaccine or placebo was the sampling time. Germline V gene sequence: CDR1 SGHRS, CDR2 YFSETQ. V lost 4 bases to trimming and J lost 4 bases; unmatched junction nucleotides: 7. This CDR3 is 15 amino acids long. The data were produced by immunoSEQ multiplex PCR, yet TCRdb's version contains in-frame clones alone and is incomplete. The sample contains about 320,000 clones, roughly 90% of which appear only once. The chain joins TRBV5-1 to TRBJ1-3; 8 nucleotides line up with TRBD1. This TCR came from a person between 18 and 59 years old who received the Ad26.COV2.S COVID-19 vaccine or a placebo. The material sequenced was peripheral blood, taken in a trial of Ad26.COV2.S vaccine versus placebo. CDR3 coding DNA: TGCGCCAGCAGCCAAACAGGGGGGAAAGGAAACACCATATATTTT. Protein sequence: CASSQTGGKGNTIYF.